The next 2 T cell receptor beta chains were all read from a single sample in a study of post-analysis software for immune sequencing data. Antigens for these TCRs are unknown. The TCR beta cDNA libraries contained unique molecular identifiers. TCRdb redid the calling of the PCR reads with MiXCR, one entry per CDR3 protein. The data show hundreds of thousands of distinct CDR3 sequences, 25% to 30% seen once. General study points: TRBV5-6, TRBV5-1 and TRBV20-1 were among four to six TRBV segments more frequent in patients than controls.

Sequenced sample: blood. These receptors originate from a girl under 18 with multiple sclerosis.

The chain employs TRBV5-1 and TRBJ2-3; D possibly corresponds to TRBD2 (6 bases). The CDR3 is 17 amino acids. Trimming left V 1 base short and J 1 base short, with 16 bases between. Germline CDR1 SGHRS, CDR2 YFSETQ. CDR3 region: CASSLFVTGGGTDTQYF. CDR3 nucleotide sequence: TGCGCCAGCAGCTTGTTCGTTACTGGCGGGGGCACAGATACGCAGTATTTT.

This clonotype was seen a handful of times. The genes are TRBV6-2 or TRBV6-3 and TRBJ2-1; D gene uncertain. V was shortened by 8 bases and J by 6 bases, with 17 bases between the two germline ends. The CDR3 is 14 residues long. CDR1 MNHEY and CDR2 SVGEGT come from the germline V gene. In DNA, the CDR3 is TGTGCCAGCGTCCCTCGACCGCGTGTCAATGAGCAGTTCTTC. This codes for CASVPRPRVNEQFF.